This T cell receptor (beta chain) was profiled in a study of blood T cell repertoires in COVID-19 (dated by TCRdb to the early 2020s). About the study as a whole: Samples from collaborators originated in the United States, Italy and Spain and spanned both the acute and convalescent phases of COVID-19. The material from the prospective study consisted of cDNA or gDNA derived from T cells, B-cell-depleted T cells, or PBMCs. Deeply sampled blood TCRbeta repertoires from subjects exposed to, actively infected with, or recovered from COVID-19 were included in the dataset. The repertoires were released in a freely available public database intended as a resource for research on the immune response to SARS-CoV-2. Samples came from the ongoing ImmuneRACE study (first 160 participants) plus 1,254 subjects from 6 global collaborators. Nearly every sample came with metadata listing a de-identified subject ID, COVID-19 status, age in years and sex. Where available, HLA class I and class II types were taken from metadata supplied by the sample provider and were not determined by assay-based typing. Study-wide conclusions, independent of this receptor: The quantity of clinical and demographic metadata differed by source and by participant and was supplied without curation.

The V end loses 9 bases and the J end loses 0 bases, and a stretch of 9 bases separates them. Looking up the germline V gene yields CDR1 MDHEN and CDR2 SYDVKM. The CDR3 goes from the cysteine to the phenylalanine over 13 residues. CDR3 DNA only is kept here, 39 bases in frame from base 1. TCRbeta CDR3 regions were amplified from genomic DNA using the immunoSEQ Assay, a bias-controlled multiplex PCR. The published analysis was carried out like this. Within the assay, amplification of reference gene primers was used to estimate how many nucleated cells each sample contained. To quantify the absolute abundance of each unique TCRbeta CDR3 rearrangement, sequence reads were collapsed and filtered. Productive Simpson clonality was computed per sample as the square root of Simpson's diversity index over productive rearrangements. What TCRdb holds here is the immuneACCESS table cut down to in-frame rearrangements. Part of the clones is not present; checked against another copy, under half of the missing clones reflect an unresolved V gene, and the others are unexplained. V and J calls and clone size follow that table, whereas D and trimming were derived from the DNA. Within this sample are 150,000 to 200,000 clones, with approximately 90% of them counted one time only. The ten largest clones represent about 0.77% of the sample.

To note about this clone: Which antigen it targets is not known. Per-nucleotide qualities are absent, and no much larger clonotype sits a single base away.

Enrolling through a virtual design, the prospective study's participants ranged in age from roughly 18 to 90 years and lived across 24 United States geographic areas. To assign participants to cohorts, the prospective study relied on clinical history that participants themselves reported in a screening survey and a study questionnaire. For ImmuneRACE Cohort 3, a participant was defined as recovered based on two consecutive negative NP/OP PCR tests, clearance by a healthcare professional, or resolution of symptoms. In the prospective study, mobile phlebotomists collected whole blood, serum and a nasopharyngeal or oropharyngeal swab from each participant. Prospective study participants could optionally give additional blood draws and questionnaires over an approximately two-month period. Blood samples from the prospective study were shipped frozen or at room temperature prior to DNA extraction.

This sequence originates from a woman in her late teens or twenties who had recovered from COVID-19. The receptor chain draws on TRBV28 and TRBJ1-5; the D gene cannot be resolved reliably. Sequencing was done on a sample of PBMCs or T cells enriched from blood (not recorded which). The DNA sequence follows: TGTGCCAGTGAGGGTAATAGCAATCAGCCCCAGCATTTT. Translated, this gives CASEGNSNQPQHF.